This T cell receptor beta chain was identified in a study of graft-versus-host responses after intestinal transplantation. Findings and limits, study-wide: GvH clone levels peaked in circulation, and this peak was associated with early post-transplant HvG declines.

The repertoire was sequenced with immunoSEQ multiplex PCR; TCRdb's copy has only in-frame clones and lacks some. The data contain about 14,000 clones, 29% of them singletons. The CDR3 runs 13 residues. V shed 5 bases and J 7 bases; nucleotides not matched to a gene: 8. The germline CDR1 and CDR2 sequences are GTSNPN and SVGIG (reference sequence). Some 200,000 CFSE-labeled responder cells were plated with some 200,000 irradiated, violet-dye-labeled stimulator cells. This TCR derives from a human patient who received an intestinal transplant. The specimen was alloreactive CD4+ T cells from a mixed lymphocyte reaction culture, collected before intestinal transplant. Indicated subset: CFSE-low proliferating T cells sorted from roughly 6-day pre-transplant mixed lymphocyte reaction (GvH or HvG direction). The rearrangement joins TRBV30 to TRBJ2-1; 7 nucleotides agree with TRBD1. The CDR3: CAWDRALINEQFF. CDR3 nucleotides: TGTGCCTGGGACAGGGCTTTAATTAATGAGCAGTTCTTC.